The 28 T cell receptor beta chains listed next were all sequenced from one sample in a study of graft-versus-host responses after intestinal transplantation. Their antigens are not known. Repertoires were generated with immunoSEQ multiplex PCR, while TCRdb's copy carries only in-frame clones and drops some. The table includes more than 90,000 clones, 85% to 95% detected once. Sequences were derived from unstimulated CD8+ T cells sorted from spleen or lymph node cells, sampled before intestinal transplant. All receptors derive from a human donor who received an intestinal transplant.

The CDR3 nucleotides are TGTGCCAGCAGTGCATCCGGGACTTTCACGGCAGATACGCAGTATTTT. This codes for CASSASGTFTADTQYF. V usage is TRBV6-1 and J usage is TRBJ2-3; possible D gene TRBD2, 6 bases. The germline V and J ends were trimmed by 4 bases and 4 bases, with 18 bases remaining between them. Per the germline V gene, CDR1 is MNHNS and CDR2 is SASEGT. The CDR3 consists of 16 residues.

V gene TRBV5-1 combines with J gene TRBJ1-4; TRBD1 might be the D (6 bases). This CDR3 has 13 amino acids. Deletions cut 3 bases from V and 5 bases from J, with 8 bases between. Germline V gene lookup returns CDR1 SGHRS and CDR2 YFSETQ. The CDR3 reads CASSYRDNEKLFF. The CDR3 bases are TGCGCCAGCAGCTACAGGGACAATGAAAAACTGTTTTTT.

This clone was observed a handful of times. This sequence joins TRBV4-1 and TRBJ1-1; D is unresolved. CDR3 length equals 16 residues. Deletions cut 1 base from V and 5 bases from J, with 17 bases between. Per the germline V gene, CDR1 is MGHRA and CDR2 is YSYEKL. The CDR3 reads CASSQAIRPSGTEAFF. In nucleotides, the CDR3 is TGCGCCAGCAGCCAAGCTATTCGCCCGAGCGGGACTGAAGCTTTCTTT.

This chain uses TRBV19 with TRBJ2-7; TRBD1 aligns across 8 bases. The CDR3 extends over 14 amino acids. After removal of 3 bases from V and 3 bases from J, the junction contained 4 bases not matched to a gene. CDR1 is LNHDA and CDR2 is SQIVND in the germline V gene (reference sequence). This CDR3 reads CASSMGGQVYEQYF. In DNA, the CDR3 is TGTGCCAGTAGTATGGGGGGACAGGTCTACGAGCAGTACTTC.

This chain joins TRBV29-1 and TRBJ2-2; 11 bases map to TRBD2. The CDR3 extends over 18 amino acids. The trim removed 2 bases at V and 4 bases at J, leaving 12 bases unmatched. The germline V gene has CDR1 SQVTM and CDR2 ANQGSEA. The chain's CDR3 is CSVEISLAGGWGTGELFF. The CDR3 DNA reads as TGCAGCGTTGAAATAAGCCTAGCGGGAGGCTGGGGCACCGGGGAGCTGTTTTTT.

The chain recombines TRBV12-5 with TRBJ2-7; maybe TRBD2 (6 bases). Trimming stripped 6 bases from V and 3 bases from J, with 12 bases between. The CDR3 runs to 13 residues. Germline-derived CDR1 and CDR2 are LGHNT and FRNRAP. The CDR3 nucleotides read TGTGCTAGTGGGAGGTCGGGGGACTACGAGCAGTACTTC. This translates into CASGRSGDYEQYF.

The DNA of the CDR3 is TGTGCCAGCGACAACCCATCTAGCGGCCCTGCCTACGAGCAGTACTTC. It yields the protein CASDNPSSGPAYEQYF. The chain has TRBV28 and TRBJ2-7; 7 bases line up with TRBD2. Per germline, CDR1 MDHEN and CDR2 SYDVKM. Germline trimming cut 8 bases from V and 2 bases from J; bases unmatched to any gene: 15. This CDR3 comprises 16 residues. The entire variable domain, with the rest obtained from reference TRBV28 and TRBJ2-7, is as follows: DVKVTQSSRYLVKRTGEKVFLECVQDMDHENMFWYRQDPGLGLRLIYFSYDVKMKEKGDIPEGYSVSREKKERFSLILESASTNQTSMYLCASDNPSSGPAYEQYFGPGTRLTVT.

This clone has only one observation. This rearrangement joins TRBV7-6 to TRBJ2-7, with 7 bases lining up with TRBD1. Germline trimming cut 1 base from V and 0 bases from J; bases unmatched to any gene: 9. CDR1 is SGHVS and CDR2 is FNYEAQ in the germline V gene. This CDR3 comprises 17 residues. The CDR3 sequence: CASSLEPIWTGSYEQYF. DNA of the CDR3: TGTGCCAGCAGCTTAGAGCCTATCTGGACAGGCTCCTACGAGCAGTACTTC.

The chain carries TRBV29-1 and TRBJ2-1, with a possible D match to TRBD2 (5 bases). This CDR3 is built from 13 residues. V was trimmed by 4 bases and J by 4 bases, leaving 11 bases between them. In germline, CDR1 is SQVTM, CDR2 ANQGSEA. Written as DNA, the CDR3 is TGCAGCGTTGTGGGAGAGTCGTACAATGAGCAGTTCTTC. This gives the protein CSVVGESYNEQFF.

The chain joins TRBV12-5 to TRBJ2-7; possible D gene TRBD2, 5 bases. Germline-derived CDR1 and CDR2 are LGHNT and FRNRAP. This CDR3 is built from 14 residues. Trimming pared 6 bases from V and 2 bases from J, leaving 14 bases between. DNA for the CDR3: TGTGCTAGTGGCCCCGGGTCACTAGCCTACGAGCAGTACTTC. Its protein product is CASGPGSLAYEQYF.

The chain joins TRBV9 to TRBJ2-1; TRBD1 matches at 7 bases. V trimming: 0 bases; J trimming: 3 bases; junction bases outside the gene matches: 0. CDR3 size: 14 residues. The germline V gene has CDR1 SGDLS and CDR2 YYNGEE. Here the CDR3 reads CASSVGDSYNEQFF. CDR3 bases: TGTGCCAGCAGCGTAGGGGACAGCTACAATGAGCAGTTCTTC.

V gene TRBV9 combines with J gene TRBJ2-1; D is ambiguous. The V and J ends lost 5 bases and 2 bases respectively, with 17 bases between them. The CDR3 contains 16 residues. Germline values: CDR1 SGDLS, CDR2 YYNGEE. CDR3 residues: CASSDVATEAYNEQFF. The CDR3 nucleotides read TGTGCCAGCAGTGATGTAGCTACCGAAGCCTACAATGAGCAGTTCTTC. The whole variable domain, filled in from reference TRBV9 and TRBJ2-1, reads DSGVTQTPKHLITATGQRVTLRCSPRSGDLSVYWYQQSLDQGLQFLIQYYNGEERAKGNILERFSAQQFPDLHSELNLSSLELGDSALYFCASSDVATEAYNEQFFGPGTRLTVL.

The chain employs TRBV6-5 and TRBJ1-5, with D possibly matching TRBD1 (6 bases). V dropped 4 bases and J dropped 1 base, with 14 bases sitting between them. Germline V gene sequence: CDR1 MNHEY, CDR2 SVGAGI. This CDR3 is 16 amino acids long. The CDR3 nucleotides read TGTGCCAGCAGTTTACAGGGTCGCGGGAGCAATCAGCCCCAGCATTTT. It encodes CASSLQGRGSNQPQHF.

A note on this clone: Other DNA sequences from this sample encode an identical CDR3 as well. The V and J genes are TRBV5-6 and TRBJ2-7; 8 bases match TRBD1. Trimming removed 3 bases from V and 1 base from J; junction bases left unmatched: 3. The CDR3 length is 14 residues. Germline lookup yields CDR1 SGHDT and CDR2 YYEEEE. The CDR3 DNA sequence: TGTGCCAGCAGCTGGGACAGGTTATCCTACGAGCAGTACTTC. It yields the protein CASSWDRLSYEQYF.

The chain couples TRBV27 to TRBJ1-5; no firm D call. The CDR3 is 12 amino acids. Trimming pared 8 bases from V and 1 base from J, leaving 6 bases between. Germline V gene sequence: CDR1 MNHEY, CDR2 SMNVEV (reference sequence). DNA for the CDR3: TGTGCCAGCGGCGGGAGCAATCAGCCCCAGCATTTT. It encodes CASGGSNQPQHF.

This clone has a single count. The V gene is TRBV29-1, the J gene TRBJ1-1; D is perhaps TRBD1 (5 bases). From germline, CDR1 is SQVTM and CDR2 ANQGSEA. The CDR3 spans 12 residues. V was pared by 6 bases and J by 0 bases, with 8 bases between. The CDR3 loop is CSVTDMNTEAFF. The DNA of the CDR3 is TGCAGCGTGACAGACATGAACACTGAAGCTTTCTTT.

This clone was observed a few times. This chain connects TRBV5-4 to TRBJ2-7; possible D gene TRBD2, 5 bases. The CDR3 runs to 15 residues. The V and J ends lost 2 bases and 2 bases respectively, with 14 bases between them. Germline V gene lookup returns CDR1 SGHNT and CDR2 YYREEE (reference sequence). As DNA, the CDR3 is TGTGCCAGCAGCTTTGAAGTAGGACTGACCTACGAGCAGTACTTC. Amino acid sequence: CASSFEVGLTYEQYF.

The V and J genes are TRBV2 and TRBJ2-1; perhaps TRBD2 as D (6 bases). In germline, CDR1 is SNHLY, CDR2 FYNNEI. V was cut by 3 bases and J by 8 bases, with 11 bases left in between. This CDR3 has 13 residues. Here the CDR3 DNA reads TGTGCCAGCAGTGACGGGAGATTAGATGAGCAGTTCTTC. Translating gives CASSDGRLDEQFF.

The V gene is TRBV6-4, the J gene TRBJ2-2, with 7 positions matching TRBD2. From germline, CDR1 is MRHNA and CDR2 SNTAGT. This CDR3 spans 14 amino acids. Trimming cost V 3 bases and J 3 bases; bases outside gene matches: 1. DNA of the CDR3: TGTGCCAGCAGTGAGGCGGGGGACACCGGGGAGCTGTTTTTT. It encodes CASSEAGDTGELFF.

This chain joins TRBV19 and TRBJ2-1; perhaps TRBD2 as D (7 bases). Germline lookup yields CDR1 LNHDA and CDR2 SQIVND (reference sequence). V was pared by 5 bases and J by 9 bases, with 14 bases between. This CDR3 spans 13 amino acids. The CDR3 reads CASSPEGGLEQFF. CDR3 in DNA: TGTGCCAGTAGTCCGGAGGGGGGGCTTGAGCAGTTCTTC.

The chain combines TRBV27 with TRBJ2-5; weak D call: TRBD2 (5 bases). CDR3 size: 14 residues. V lost 5 bases to trimming and J lost 3 bases, with 13 bases between them. Germline V gives CDR1 MNHEY, CDR2 SMNVEV (reference sequence). The CDR3 DNA follows: TGTGCCAGCAGTCCCCCCGAGAGGGAAGAGACCCAGTACTTC. Translating gives CASSPPEREETQYF.

The chain employs TRBV27 and TRBJ2-1; 8 bases map to TRBD2. The length of the CDR3 is 14 residues. CDR1 MNHEY and CDR2 SMNVEV come from the germline V gene (reference sequence). Trimming took 4 bases from V and 7 from J; bases not matched to a gene: 6. The CDR3 loop reads CASSSGLVRNEQFF. DNA for the CDR3: TGTGCCAGCAGTTCGGGACTAGTAAGGAATGAGCAGTTCTTC.

With regard to this clone: Sequence at one end of the junction differs from germline and may be a read error. The genes are TRBV27 and TRBJ1-1; D uncertain. The CDR3 has 17 residues. From germline, CDR1 is MNHEY and CDR2 SMNVEV (reference sequence). The CDR3 spells CASSLSGLKLSLSEAFF. For the CDR3, the DNA is TGTGCCAGCAGTTTATCCGGGTTGAAGCTTTCTCTGTCTGAGGCTTTCTTT.

V and J are TRBV9 and TRBJ2-5; 7 positions agree with TRBD2. The CDR3 spans 15 residues. Looked up from germline, CDR1 is SGDLS and CDR2 is YYNGEE. V shed 0 bases, J shed 5 bases, and the junction held 7 bases outside the gene matches. Here the CDR3 reads CASSVGDYVGETQYF. CDR3 coding DNA: TGTGCCAGCAGCGTAGGGGACTACGTAGGGGAGACCCAGTACTTC.

V gene TRBV5-8 combines with J gene TRBJ2-3; 10 bases line up with TRBD1. The V and J ends lost 4 bases and 4 bases, in that order; junction bases with no gene match: 6. Per the germline V gene, CDR1 is SGHTS and CDR2 is YDEGEE. The CDR3 is made up of 15 amino acids. For the CDR3, the DNA is TGTGCCAGCAGCGCTGGGACAGGGGATGCAGATACGCAGTATTTT. Encoded protein: CASSAGTGDADTQYF. Full variable domain (missing parts from reference TRBV5-8 and TRBJ2-3): EAGVTQSPTHLIKTRGQQATLRCSPISGHTSVYWYQQALGLGLQFLLWYDEGEERNRGNFPPRFSGRQFPNYSSELNVNALELEDSALYLCASSAGTGDADTQYFGPGTRLTVL.

This chain links TRBV9 with TRBJ1-1; TRBD1 matches 9 bases. The CDR3 extends over 16 amino acids. After removal of 4 bases from V and 5 bases from J, the junction contained 12 bases not matched to a gene. Germline loops: CDR1 SGDLS, CDR2 YYNGEE. As DNA, the CDR3 is TGTGCCAGCAGCCCACAGAGGACAGGGGCGGGTACTGAAGCTTTCTTT. Amino acid sequence: CASSPQRTGAGTEAFF.

The chain uses TRBV6-1 and TRBJ1-1, with D hard to call. The germline V gene encodes CDR1 MNHNS and CDR2 SASEGT. This CDR3 is 14 amino acids long. The ends were cut back, 2 bases at V and 8 bases at J, with 15 bases in the middle. The CDR3 loop reads CASSESPSHIEAFF. CDR3 bases: TGTGCCAGCAGTGAATCCCCATCACACATAGAAGCTTTCTTT.

The CDR3 spells CASSFGRNTIYF. The CDR3, as DNA: TGTGCCAGCAGCTTCGGTCGAAACACCATATATTTT. J is TRBJ1-3 and V is TRBV7-9; D call uncertain. CDR1 SEHNR and CDR2 FQNEAQ come from the germline V gene (reference sequence). CDR3 length: 12 residues. V lost 3 bases, J lost 5 bases, and 5 bases lay in between.